Listed here is a single T cell receptor beta chain. V lost 0 bases and J lost 11, with 17 bases in between. The CDR3 has 14 residues. Germline V gene data show CDR1 as SQVTM and CDR2 as ANQGSEA. The data derive from a study of T cell changes during pregnancy in multiple sclerosis. Libraries were prepared by immunoSEQ multiplex PCR; TCRdb keeps only in-frame clonotypes and omits some of them. The sample lists about 79,000 clones, just over 90% occurring once. Material: CD4+ T cells from peripheral blood mononuclear cells, obtained in the second trimester of pregnancy. The receptor was isolated from a female donor with multiple sclerosis, enrolled in a pregnancy study. V and J are TRBV29-1 and TRBJ1-3; D remains unclear. The CDR3 DNA reads TGCAGCGTTGAAGAACGGAGTCGCGGAACCGCCATATATTTT. Its protein product is CSVEERSRGTAIYF.